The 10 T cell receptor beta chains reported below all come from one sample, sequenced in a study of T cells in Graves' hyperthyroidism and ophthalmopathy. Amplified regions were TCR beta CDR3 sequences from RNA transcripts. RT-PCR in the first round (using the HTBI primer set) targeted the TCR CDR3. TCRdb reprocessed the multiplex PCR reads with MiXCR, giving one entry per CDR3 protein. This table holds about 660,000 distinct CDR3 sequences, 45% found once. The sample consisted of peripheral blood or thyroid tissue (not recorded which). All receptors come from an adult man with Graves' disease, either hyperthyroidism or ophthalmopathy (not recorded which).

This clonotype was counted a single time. The CDR3 nucleotides are TGCAGTGCTAACAATCTGGGGACTTCTACCTACGAGCAGTACTTC. This translates into CSANNLGTSTYEQYF. The gene calls are TRBV20-1 and TRBJ2-7, with D maybe TRBD2 (6 bases). This CDR3 has 15 residues. Germline-derived CDR1 and CDR2 are DFQATT and SNEGSKA (reference sequence). V shed 4 bases and J shed 2 bases, with 18 bases lying between them.

The CDR3 coding sequence is TGTGCCATCAGTGCGGGAACTAATGAAAAACTGTTTTTT. It specifies CAISAGTNEKLFF. V gene TRBV10-3 combines with J gene TRBJ1-4; D gene uncertain. The CDR3 has 13 residues. The V gene lost 4 bases and the J gene lost 1 base, with 4 bases spanning the gap. Germline CDR1 ENHRY, CDR2 SYGVKD.

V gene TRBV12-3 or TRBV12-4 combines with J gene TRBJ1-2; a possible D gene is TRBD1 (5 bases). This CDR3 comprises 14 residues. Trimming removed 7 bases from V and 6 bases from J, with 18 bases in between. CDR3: CASKVKWGLHGYTF. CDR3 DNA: TGTGCCAGCAAGGTCAAGTGGGGACTTCATGGCTACACCTTC.

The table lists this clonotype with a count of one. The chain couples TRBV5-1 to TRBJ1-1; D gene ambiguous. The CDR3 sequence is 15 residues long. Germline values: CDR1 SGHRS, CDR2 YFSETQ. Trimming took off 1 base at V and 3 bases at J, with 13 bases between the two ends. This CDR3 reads CASSLTGIEDTEAFF. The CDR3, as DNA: TGCGCCAGCAGCTTGACCGGGATTGAGGACACTGAAGCTTTCTTT.

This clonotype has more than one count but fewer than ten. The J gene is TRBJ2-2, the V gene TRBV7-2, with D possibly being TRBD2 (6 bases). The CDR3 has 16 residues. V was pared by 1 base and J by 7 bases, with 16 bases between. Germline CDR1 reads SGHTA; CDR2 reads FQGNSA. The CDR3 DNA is TGTGCCAGCAGCTTAGACCGCGGGGCGGACGGCGGGGAGCTGTTTTTT. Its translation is CASSLDRGADGGELFF.

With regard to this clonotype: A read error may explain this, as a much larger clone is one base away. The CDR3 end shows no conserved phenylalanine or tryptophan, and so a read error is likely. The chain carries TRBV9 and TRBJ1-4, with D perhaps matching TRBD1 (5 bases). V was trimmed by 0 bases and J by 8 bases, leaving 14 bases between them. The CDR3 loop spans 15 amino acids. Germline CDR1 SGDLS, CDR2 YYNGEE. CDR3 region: CASSVGSRAQEKLFL. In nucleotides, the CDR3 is TGTGCCAGCAGCGTAGGCAGCAGGGCTCAGGAAAAACTGTTTCTT.

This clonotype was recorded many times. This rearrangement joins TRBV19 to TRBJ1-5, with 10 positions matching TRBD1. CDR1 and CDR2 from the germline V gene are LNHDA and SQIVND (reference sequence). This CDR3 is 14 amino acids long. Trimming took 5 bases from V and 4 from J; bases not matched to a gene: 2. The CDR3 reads CASSGDRGNQPQHF. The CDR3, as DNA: TGTGCCAGTAGTGGGGACAGGGGTAATCAGCCCCAGCATTTT.

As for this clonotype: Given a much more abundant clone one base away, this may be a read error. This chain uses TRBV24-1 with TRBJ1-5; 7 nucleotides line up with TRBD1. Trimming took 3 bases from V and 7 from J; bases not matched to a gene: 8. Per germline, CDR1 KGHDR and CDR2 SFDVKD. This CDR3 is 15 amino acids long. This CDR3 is CATSDPTGDEQPQHF. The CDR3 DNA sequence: TGTGCCACCAGTGATCCAACAGGGGATGAGCAGCCCCAGCATTTT.

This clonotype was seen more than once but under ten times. CDR3 coding DNA: TGTGCCAGCTCAGGGTTGAACACTGAAGCTTTCTTT. The encoded protein is CASSGLNTEAFF. The chain uses TRBV2 and TRBJ1-1, with D possibly TRBD1 on 5 matching bases. V was cut by 8 bases and J by 0 bases, with 7 bases left in between. The CDR3 covers 12 residues. In germline, CDR1 is SNHLY, CDR2 FYNNEI.

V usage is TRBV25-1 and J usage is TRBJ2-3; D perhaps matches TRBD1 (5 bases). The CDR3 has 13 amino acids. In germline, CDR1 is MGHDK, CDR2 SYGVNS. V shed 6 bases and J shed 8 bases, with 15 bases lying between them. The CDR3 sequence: CASSLERQSTQYF. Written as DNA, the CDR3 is TGTGCCAGCAGCTTAGAGCGACAGAGTACGCAGTATTTT. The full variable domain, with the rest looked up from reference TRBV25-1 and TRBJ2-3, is EADIYQTPRYLVIGTGKKITLECSQTMGHDKMYWYQQDPGMELHLIHYSYGVNSTEKGDLSSESTVSRIRTEHFPLTLESARPSHTSQYLCASSLERQSTQYFGPGTRLTVL.